This is a list of T cell receptor beta chains from one sample in a study of post-analysis software for immune sequencing data. TCRdb analysed the PCR reads with MiXCR anew, one entry per CDR3 protein. The sample records 150,000 to 200,000 distinct CDR3 sequences, about 34% being singletons. Material: blood, obtained after autologous hematopoietic stem cell transplantation. These TCRs come from a girl aged 10-17 years with multiple sclerosis. Each CDR3 is given with its conserved first and last residue. The D gene is left open where the match is weak. Size is stated for part of the rows, as once, few or many counts, or as a class when the clone is expanded.

D,J,V,size,CDR3,DNA
TRBD2,TRBJ2-3,TRBV4-1,few,CASSPTKGGKIDTQYF,TGCGCCAGCAGTCCGACCAAGGGAGGGAAAATAGATACGCAGTATTTT
.,TRBJ1-5,TRBV6-1,few,CASSEVGQPQHF,TGTGCCAGCAGTGAAGTCGGACAGCCCCAGCATTTT
TRBD2,TRBJ2-7,TRBV20-1,once,CSAFGTSGREGGEQYF,TGCAGTGCTTTCGGGACTAGCGGGAGGGAGGGGGGCGAGCAGTACTTC
TRBD2,TRBJ2-5,TRBV7-2,.,CASLAGGRGETQYF,TGTGCCAGTCTAGCGGGAGGTAGAGGAGAGACCCAGTACTTC
.,TRBJ2-5,TRBV20-1,.,CSARRQGPRQETQYF,TGCAGTGCTAGGAGGCAGGGGCCCCGCCAAGAGACCCAGTACTTC
.,TRBJ2-1,TRBV7-9,.,CASSHLDNEQFF,TGTGCCAGCAGCCACCTAGACAATGAGCAGTTCTTC
TRBD2,TRBJ2-5,TRBV20-1,.,CSAIRLAREETQYF,TGCAGTGCCATCCGACTAGCACGAGAGGAGACCCAGTACTTC
.,TRBJ2-1,TRBV6-2/TRBV6-3,.,CASSYYPGISYNEQFF,TGTGCCAGCAGTTACTATCCCGGGATCTCCTACAATGAGCAGTTCTTC
TRBD1,TRBJ1-2,TRBV5-1,few,CASSPGWDSLHGYTF,TGCGCCAGCAGCCCGGGTTGGGACAGTCTCCATGGCTACACCTTC
.,TRBJ1-3,TRBV20-1,.,CSARDAGSGNTIYF,TGCAGTGCTAGAGACGCGGGATCTGGAAACACCATATATTTT